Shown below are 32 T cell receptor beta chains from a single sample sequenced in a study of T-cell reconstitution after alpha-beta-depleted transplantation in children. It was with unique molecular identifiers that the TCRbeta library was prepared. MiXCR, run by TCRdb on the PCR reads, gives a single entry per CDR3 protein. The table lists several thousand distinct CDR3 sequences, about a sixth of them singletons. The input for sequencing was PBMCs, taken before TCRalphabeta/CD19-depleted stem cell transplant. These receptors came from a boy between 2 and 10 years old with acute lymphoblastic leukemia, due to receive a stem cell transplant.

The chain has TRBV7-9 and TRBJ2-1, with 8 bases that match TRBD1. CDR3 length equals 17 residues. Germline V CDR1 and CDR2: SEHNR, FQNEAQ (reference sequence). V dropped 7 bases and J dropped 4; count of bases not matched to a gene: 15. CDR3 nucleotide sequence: TGTGCCAGCACCCCGTCTTGGAGACAGGGGAATTACAATGAGCAGTTCTTC. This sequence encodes CASTPSWRQGNYNEQFF.

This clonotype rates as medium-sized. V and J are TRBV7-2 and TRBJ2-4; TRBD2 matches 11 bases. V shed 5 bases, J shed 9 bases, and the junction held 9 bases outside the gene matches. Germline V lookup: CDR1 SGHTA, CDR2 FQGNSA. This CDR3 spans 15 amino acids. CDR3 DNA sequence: TGTGCCAGCAGCCCTAGGACTAGCGGGCGGGGCATTCAGTACTTC. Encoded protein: CASSPRTSGRGIQYF.

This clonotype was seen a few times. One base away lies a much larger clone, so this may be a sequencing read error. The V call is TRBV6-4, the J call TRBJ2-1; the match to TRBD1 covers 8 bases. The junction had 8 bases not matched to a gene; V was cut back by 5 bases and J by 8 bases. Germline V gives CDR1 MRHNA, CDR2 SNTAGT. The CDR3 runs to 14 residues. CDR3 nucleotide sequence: TGTGCCAGCAGTCGGACAGGGCAGGGGGATGAGCAGTTCTTC. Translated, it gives CASSRTGQGDEQFF.

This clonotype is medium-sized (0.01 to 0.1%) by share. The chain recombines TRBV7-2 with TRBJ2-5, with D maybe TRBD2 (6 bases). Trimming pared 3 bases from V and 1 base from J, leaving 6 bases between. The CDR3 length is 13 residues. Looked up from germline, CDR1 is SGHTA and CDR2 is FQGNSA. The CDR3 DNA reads TGTGCCAGCAGCTTCGGGAGCCAAGAGACCCAGTACTTC. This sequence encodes CASSFGSQETQYF.

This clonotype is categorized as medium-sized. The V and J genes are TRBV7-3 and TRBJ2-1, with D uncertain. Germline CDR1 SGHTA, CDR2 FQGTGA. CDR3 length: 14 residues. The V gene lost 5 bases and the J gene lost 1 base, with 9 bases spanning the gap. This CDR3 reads CASSPTLSYNEQFF. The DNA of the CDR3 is TGTGCCAGCAGCCCAACGTTGTCCTACAATGAGCAGTTCTTC.

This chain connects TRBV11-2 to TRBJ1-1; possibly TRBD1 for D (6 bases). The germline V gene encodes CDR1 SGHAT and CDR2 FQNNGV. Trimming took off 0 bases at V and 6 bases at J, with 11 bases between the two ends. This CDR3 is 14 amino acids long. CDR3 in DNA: TGTGCCAGCAGCTTAGAAGGAGGGGGTGCTGAAGCTTTCTTT. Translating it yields CASSLEGGGAEAFF.

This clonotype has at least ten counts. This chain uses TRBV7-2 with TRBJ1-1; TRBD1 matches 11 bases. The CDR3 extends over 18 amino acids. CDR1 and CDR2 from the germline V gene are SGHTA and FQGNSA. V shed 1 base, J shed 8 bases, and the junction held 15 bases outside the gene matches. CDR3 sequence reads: CASSLGGRTGGFRDEAFF. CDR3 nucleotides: TGTGCCAGCAGCTTAGGCGGTCGGACAGGGGGCTTCAGAGACGAAGCTTTCTTT.

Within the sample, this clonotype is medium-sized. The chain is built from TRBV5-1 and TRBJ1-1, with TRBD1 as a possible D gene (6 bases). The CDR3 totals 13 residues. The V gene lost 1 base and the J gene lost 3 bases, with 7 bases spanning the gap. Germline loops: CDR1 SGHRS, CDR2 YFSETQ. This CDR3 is CASSLQGYTEAFF. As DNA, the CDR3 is TGCGCCAGCAGCTTGCAGGGGTACACTGAAGCTTTCTTT.

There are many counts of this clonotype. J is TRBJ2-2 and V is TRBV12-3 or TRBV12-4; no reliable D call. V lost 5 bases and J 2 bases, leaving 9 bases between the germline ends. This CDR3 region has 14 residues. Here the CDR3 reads CASSRDRNTGELFF. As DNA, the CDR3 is TGTGCCAGCAGTCGAGACCGCAACACCGGGGAGCTGTTTTTT.

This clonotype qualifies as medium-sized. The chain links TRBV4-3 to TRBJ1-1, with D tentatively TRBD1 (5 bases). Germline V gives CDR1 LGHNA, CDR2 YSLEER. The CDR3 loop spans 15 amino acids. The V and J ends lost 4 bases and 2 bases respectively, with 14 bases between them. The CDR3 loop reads CASSRNRDSNTEAFF. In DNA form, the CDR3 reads TGCGCCAGCAGCCGAAACCGGGACTCAAACACTGAAGCTTTCTTT.

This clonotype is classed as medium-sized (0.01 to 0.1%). Here the CDR3 reads CASSDRGTGFSGANVLTF. The CDR3 DNA follows: TGTGCCAGCAGTGACCGCGGGACAGGGTTTTCTGGGGCCAACGTCCTGACTTTC. This rearrangement joins TRBV25-1 to TRBJ2-6; 9 bases agree with TRBD1. CDR1 and CDR2 from the germline V gene are MGHDK and SYGVNS. The junction had 7 bases not matched to a gene; V was cut back by 3 bases and J by 1 base. The CDR3 is 18 amino acids.

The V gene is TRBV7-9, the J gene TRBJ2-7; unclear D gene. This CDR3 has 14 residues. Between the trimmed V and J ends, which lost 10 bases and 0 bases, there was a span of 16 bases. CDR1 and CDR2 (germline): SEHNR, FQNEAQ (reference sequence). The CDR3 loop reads CAMGPGPVSYEQYF. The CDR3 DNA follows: TGTGCCATGGGCCCCGGGCCGGTCTCCTACGAGCAGTACTTC.

The CDR3 protein is CASSWPAHEQFF. The CDR3 nucleotides read TGTGCCAGCAGCTGGCCGGCGCATGAGCAGTTCTTC. V usage is TRBV7-9 and J usage is TRBJ2-1; D is ambiguous. The ends were cut back, 4 bases at V and 8 bases at J, with 9 bases in the middle. CDR1 is SEHNR, CDR2 FQNEAQ, per germline (reference sequence). The CDR3 sequence is 12 residues long.

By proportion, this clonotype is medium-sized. The CDR3: CASSRTPGTGSSYEQYF. CDR3 nucleotides: TGTGCCAGCAGCCGAACCCCCGGGACAGGGAGCTCCTACGAGCAGTACTTC. J is TRBJ2-7 and V is TRBV7-8; 9 bases are a match to TRBD1. Losses at the gene ends were 5 bases for V and 0 bases for J; bases not matched to a gene: 11. Looked up from germline, CDR1 is SGHVS and CDR2 is FQNEAQ. The CDR3 has 17 amino acids. Full variable domain (outside the CDR3, taken from reference TRBV7-8 and TRBJ2-7): GAGVSQSPRYKVAKRGQDVALRCDPISGHVSLFWYQQALGQGPEFLTYFQNEAQLDKSGLPSDRFFAERPEGSVSTLKIQRTQQEDSAVYLCASSRTPGTGSSYEQYFGPGTRLTVT.

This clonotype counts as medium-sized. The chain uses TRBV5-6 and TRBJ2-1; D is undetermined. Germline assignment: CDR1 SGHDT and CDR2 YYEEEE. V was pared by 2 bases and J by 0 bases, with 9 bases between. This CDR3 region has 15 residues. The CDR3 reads CASSFRRFSYNEQFF. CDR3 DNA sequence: TGTGCCAGCAGCTTTCGGCGTTTCTCCTACAATGAGCAGTTCTTC.

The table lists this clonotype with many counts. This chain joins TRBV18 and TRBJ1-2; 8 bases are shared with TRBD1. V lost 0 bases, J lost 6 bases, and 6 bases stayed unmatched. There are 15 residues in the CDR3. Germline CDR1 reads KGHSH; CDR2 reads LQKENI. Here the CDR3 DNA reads TGTGCCAGCTCACCACCGGCAGGGGGCCTCAATGGCTACACCTTC. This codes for CASSPPAGGLNGYTF.

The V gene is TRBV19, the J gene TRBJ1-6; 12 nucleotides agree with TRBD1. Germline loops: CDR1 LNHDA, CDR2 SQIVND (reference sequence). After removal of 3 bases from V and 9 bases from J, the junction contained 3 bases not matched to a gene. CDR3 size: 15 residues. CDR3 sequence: CASSIGTGGVSPLHF. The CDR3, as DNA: TGTGCCAGTAGTATTGGGACAGGGGGCGTTTCACCCCTCCACTTT.

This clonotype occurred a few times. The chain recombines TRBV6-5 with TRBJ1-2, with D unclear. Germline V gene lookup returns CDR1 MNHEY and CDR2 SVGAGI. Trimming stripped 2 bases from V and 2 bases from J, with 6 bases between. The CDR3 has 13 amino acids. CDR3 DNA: TGTGCCAGCAGTTACAGCCTCAACTATGGCTACACCTTC. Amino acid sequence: CASSYSLNYGYTF.

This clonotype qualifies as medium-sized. CDR3 bases: TGCAGTGCCCGCACCCCGGGGGGGCGTAGGGATGAGCAGTTCTTC. This sequence encodes CSARTPGGRRDEQFF. The V call is TRBV20-1, the J call TRBJ2-1, with 8 bases matching TRBD2. The junction had 15 bases not matched to a gene; V was cut back by 6 bases and J by 8 bases. Germline-derived CDR1 and CDR2 are DFQATT and SNEGSKA (reference sequence). The CDR3 has 15 residues.

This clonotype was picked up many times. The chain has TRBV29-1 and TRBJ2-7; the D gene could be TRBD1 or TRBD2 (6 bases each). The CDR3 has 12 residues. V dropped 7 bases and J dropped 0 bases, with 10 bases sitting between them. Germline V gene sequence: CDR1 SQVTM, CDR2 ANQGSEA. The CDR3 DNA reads TGCAGCGGGGGGGACACCTCCTACGAGCAGTACTTC. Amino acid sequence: CSGGDTSYEQYF.

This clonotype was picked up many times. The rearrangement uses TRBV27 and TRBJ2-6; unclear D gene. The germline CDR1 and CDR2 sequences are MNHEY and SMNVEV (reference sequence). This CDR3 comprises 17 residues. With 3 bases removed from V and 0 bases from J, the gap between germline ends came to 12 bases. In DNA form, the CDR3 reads TGTGCCAGCAGTTTGGCGTCGGCGAGCTCTGGGGCCAACGTCCTGACTTTC. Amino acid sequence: CASSLASASSGANVLTF.

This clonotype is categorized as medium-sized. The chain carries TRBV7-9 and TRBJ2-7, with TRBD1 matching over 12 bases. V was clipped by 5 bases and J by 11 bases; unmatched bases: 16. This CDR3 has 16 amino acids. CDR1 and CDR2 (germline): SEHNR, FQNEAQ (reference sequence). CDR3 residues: CASSAGTGGRPLEEYF. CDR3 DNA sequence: TGTGCCAGCAGCGCCGGGACAGGGGGCCGCCCTCTCGAAGAGTACTTC.

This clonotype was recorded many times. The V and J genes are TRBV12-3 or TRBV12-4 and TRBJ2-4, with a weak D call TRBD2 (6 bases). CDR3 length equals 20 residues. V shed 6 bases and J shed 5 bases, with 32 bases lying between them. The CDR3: CASSSSVGGRAGFGENIQYF. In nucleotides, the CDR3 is TGTGCCAGCAGCTCCTCGGTGGGGGGTCGCGCGGGGTTTGGGGAAAACATTCAGTACTTC.

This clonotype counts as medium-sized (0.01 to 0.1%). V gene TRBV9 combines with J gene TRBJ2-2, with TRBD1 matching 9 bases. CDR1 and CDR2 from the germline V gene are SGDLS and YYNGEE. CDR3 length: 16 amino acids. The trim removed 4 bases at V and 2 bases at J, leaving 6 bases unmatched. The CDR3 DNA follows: TGTGCCAGCAGCCGCCGGGACAGGGATAACACCGGGGAGCTGTTTTTT. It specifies CASSRRDRDNTGELFF.

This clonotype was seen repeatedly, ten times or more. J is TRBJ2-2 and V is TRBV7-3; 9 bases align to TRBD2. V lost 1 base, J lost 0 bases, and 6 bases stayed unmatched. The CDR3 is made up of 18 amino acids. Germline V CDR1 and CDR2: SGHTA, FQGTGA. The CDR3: CASSLRPAGGPNTGELFF. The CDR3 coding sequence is TGTGCCAGCAGCTTAAGGCCAGCGGGGGGACCGAACACCGGGGAGCTGTTTTTT.

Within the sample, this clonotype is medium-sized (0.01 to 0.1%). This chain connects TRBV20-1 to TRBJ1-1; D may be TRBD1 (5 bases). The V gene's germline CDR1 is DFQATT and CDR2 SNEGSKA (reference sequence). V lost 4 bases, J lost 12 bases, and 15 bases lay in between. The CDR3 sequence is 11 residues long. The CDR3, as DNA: TGCAGTGCTACGAGCCGGGAGGGGTCTTTCTTT. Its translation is CSATSREGSFF.

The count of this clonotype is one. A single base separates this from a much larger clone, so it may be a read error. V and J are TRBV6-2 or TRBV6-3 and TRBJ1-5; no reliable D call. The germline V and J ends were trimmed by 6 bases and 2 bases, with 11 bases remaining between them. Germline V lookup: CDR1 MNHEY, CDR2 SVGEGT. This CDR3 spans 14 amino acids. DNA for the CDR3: TGTGCCAGCAGCACAAGGGATGGCAATCAGCCCCAGCATTTT. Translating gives CASSTRDGNQPQHF.

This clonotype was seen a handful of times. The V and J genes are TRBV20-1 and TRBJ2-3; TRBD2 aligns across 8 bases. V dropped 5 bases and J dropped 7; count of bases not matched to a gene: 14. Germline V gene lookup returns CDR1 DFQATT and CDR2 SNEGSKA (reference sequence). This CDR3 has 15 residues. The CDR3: CSAEVSGEEFNTQYF. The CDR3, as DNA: TGCAGTGCTGAAGTTAGCGGGGAGGAATTTAATACGCAGTATTTT.

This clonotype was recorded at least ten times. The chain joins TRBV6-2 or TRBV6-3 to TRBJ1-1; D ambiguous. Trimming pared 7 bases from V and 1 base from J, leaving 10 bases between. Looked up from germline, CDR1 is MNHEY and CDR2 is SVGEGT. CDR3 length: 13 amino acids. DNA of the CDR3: TGTGCCAGCATCCCCGACGGGAACACTGAAGCTTTCTTT. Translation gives CASIPDGNTEAFF.

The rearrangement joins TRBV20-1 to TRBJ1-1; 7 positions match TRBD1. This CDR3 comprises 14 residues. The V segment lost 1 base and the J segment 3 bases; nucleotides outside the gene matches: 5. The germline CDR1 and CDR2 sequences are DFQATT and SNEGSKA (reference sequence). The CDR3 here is CSARGSRGYTEAFF. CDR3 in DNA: TGCAGTGCTAGAGGGAGCAGGGGGTACACTGAAGCTTTCTTT.

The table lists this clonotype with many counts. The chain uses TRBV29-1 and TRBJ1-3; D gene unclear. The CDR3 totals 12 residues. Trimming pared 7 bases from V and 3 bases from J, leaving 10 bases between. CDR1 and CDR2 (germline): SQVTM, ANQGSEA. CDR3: CSGSGRGNTIYF. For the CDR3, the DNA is TGCAGCGGGTCCGGGCGTGGAAACACCATATATTTT.

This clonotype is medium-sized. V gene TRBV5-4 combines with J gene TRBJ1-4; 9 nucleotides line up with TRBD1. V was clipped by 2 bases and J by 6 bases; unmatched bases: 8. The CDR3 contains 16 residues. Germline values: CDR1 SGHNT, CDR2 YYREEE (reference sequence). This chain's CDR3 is CASSFGQRDRDEKLFF. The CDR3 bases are TGTGCCAGCAGCTTCGGTCAACGGGACAGGGATGAAAAACTGTTTTTT.